The 11 T cell receptor beta chains below were found in one sample sequenced in a study of beta chain features in type 1 diabetes. Study results and limitations: Patients with Type 1 diabetes showed moderately but significantly shorter TCRB CDR3s in all four CD4+ subsets.

Isolated RNA was reverse transcribed in full, so expressed TCRB transcripts were sequenced. Repertoires were generated with immunoSEQ multiplex PCR, while TCRdb's copy carries only in-frame clones and drops some. The repertoire holds 500,000 to 800,000 clones, with 9.5% to 15% as singletons. These receptors are not linked to any known antigen. Sequenced input: naive CD4+ T cells from blood. The receptor source for this set is a man younger than 45 with type 1 diabetes.

The CDR3 DNA is TGTGCCAGCAGTCCCCGGACAGGGGAAGAGACCCAGTACTTC. Translation gives CASSPRTGEETQYF. The J gene is TRBJ2-5, the V gene TRBV27; 9 bases line up with TRBD1. The CDR3 sequence is 14 residues long. Germline CDR1 and CDR2: MNHEY and SMNVEV (reference sequence). J was trimmed by 3 bases and V by 5 bases; bases with no gene match: 4.

In this sample, this clone turned up a few times. V gene TRBV5-5 combines with J gene TRBJ2-1; D possibly uses TRBD1 or TRBD2 (6 bases each). The CDR3 is made up of 15 amino acids. The V and J ends lost 2 bases and 0 bases respectively, with 9 bases between them. The germline CDR1 and CDR2 sequences are SGHKS and YYEKEE (reference sequence). CDR3 loop: CASSFSGASYNEQFF. For the CDR3, the DNA is TGTGCCAGCAGCTTTTCGGGGGCCTCCTACAATGAGCAGTTCTTC.

The rearrangement uses TRBV6-5 and TRBJ1-1; no clear D. Germline V gene sequence: CDR1 MNHEY, CDR2 SVGAGI. The V end was cut by 0 bases, the J end by 6 bases, with 11 bases between. This CDR3 is built from 14 residues. The CDR3 loop reads CASSYSRARAEAFF. The CDR3 DNA is TGTGCCAGCAGTTACTCGCGGGCCCGGGCTGAAGCTTTCTTT.

The chain carries TRBV11-3 and TRBJ2-1; D remains ambiguous. The V gene lost 1 base and the J gene lost 4 bases, with 11 bases spanning the gap. Germline CDR1 is SGHNT and CDR2 is YENEEA. The length of the CDR3 is 15 residues. In DNA form, the CDR3 reads TGTGCCAGCAGCTTAGGATTAGGGTCTTACAATGAGCAGTTCTTC. Protein sequence: CASSLGLGSYNEQFF.

This clone was counted only a few times. The J gene is TRBJ2-5, the V gene TRBV10-3; TRBD1 is a possible D gene (5 bases). CDR3 length: 19 amino acids. Germline loops: CDR1 ENHRY, CDR2 SYGVKD. Trimming took off 0 bases at V and 5 bases at J, with 25 bases between the two ends. CDR3 amino acids: CAISESRQGINSKSETQYF. The CDR3 region has the DNA TGTGCCATCAGTGAGTCGAGGCAGGGCATTAATTCCAAGTCGGAGACCCAGTACTTC.

The CDR3 loop reads CASSPGLAGSTDTQYF. In DNA form, the CDR3 reads TGTGCCAGCTCACCGGGACTAGCGGGGAGCACAGATACGCAGTATTTT. The genes are TRBV18 and TRBJ2-3; 13 positions agree with TRBD2. The CDR3 extends over 16 amino acids. In germline, CDR1 is KGHSH, CDR2 LQKENI. J was trimmed by 0 bases and V by 3 bases; bases with no gene match: 0.

The chain recombines TRBV7-2 with TRBJ2-7; D possibly uses TRBD1 or TRBD2 (5 bases each). Germline assignment: CDR1 SGHTA and CDR2 FQGNSA. V was clipped by 5 bases and J by 3 bases, with 17 bases between them. This CDR3 region has 15 residues. This chain's CDR3 is CASSPGQGPIYEQYF. CDR3 DNA: TGTGCCAGCAGCCCGGGGCAGGGACCTATCTACGAGCAGTACTTC.

The CDR3 here is CASSLVQTQDTGELFF. The CDR3 bases are TGTGCCAGCAGCCTGGTGCAGACCCAGGACACCGGGGAGCTGTTTTTT. This chain uses TRBV2 with TRBJ2-2; D is ambiguous. Germline V gives CDR1 SNHLY, CDR2 FYNNEI. Between the trimmed V and J ends, which lost 6 bases and 3 bases, there was a span of 17 bases. This CDR3 spans 16 amino acids.

This clone was observed a few times. The chain joins TRBV25-1 to TRBJ1-1; 7 bases fit TRBD1. Germline V lookup: CDR1 MGHDK, CDR2 SYGVNS. This CDR3 has 14 residues. The V segment lost 6 bases and the J segment 3 bases; nucleotides outside the gene matches: 7. CDR3 region: CASRQTGTYTEAFF. Written as DNA, the CDR3 is TGTGCCAGCAGGCAGACAGGGACGTACACTGAAGCTTTCTTT.

This clone came up a few times. The same CDR3 arises from other DNA sequences in this sample as well. The chain employs TRBV9 and TRBJ2-2; 7 nucleotides match TRBD1. This CDR3 is built from 17 residues. Germline V gene data show CDR1 as SGDLS and CDR2 as YYNGEE. V gave up 0 bases and J gave up 0 bases; unmatched junction bases: 5. The CDR3 bases are TGTGCCAGCAGCGTAGCTACAGGGGCCGCGAACACCGGGGAGCTGTTTTTT. Translation gives CASSVATGAANTGELFF.

In its sample, this clone was seen a few times. This chain joins TRBV29-1 and TRBJ1-2; D unclear. In germline, CDR1 is SQVTM, CDR2 ANQGSEA. V was pared by 1 base and J by 2 bases, with 8 bases between. The CDR3 length is 13 residues. CDR3 DNA sequence: TGCAGCGTTGAAGCAGGACGGAACTATGGCTACACCTTC. It translates to CSVEAGRNYGYTF.